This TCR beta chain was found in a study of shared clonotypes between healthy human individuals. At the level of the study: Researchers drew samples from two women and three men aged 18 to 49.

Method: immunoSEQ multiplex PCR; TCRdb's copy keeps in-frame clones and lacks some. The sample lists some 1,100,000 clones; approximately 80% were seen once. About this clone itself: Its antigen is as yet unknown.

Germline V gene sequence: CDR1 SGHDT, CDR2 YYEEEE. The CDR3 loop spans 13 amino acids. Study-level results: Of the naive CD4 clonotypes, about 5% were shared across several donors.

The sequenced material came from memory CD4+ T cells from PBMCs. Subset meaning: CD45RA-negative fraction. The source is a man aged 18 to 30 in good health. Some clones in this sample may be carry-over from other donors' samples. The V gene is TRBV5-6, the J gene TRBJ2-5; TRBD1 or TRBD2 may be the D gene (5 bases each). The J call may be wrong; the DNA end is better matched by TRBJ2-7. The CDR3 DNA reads TGTGCCAGCAGCCCCCTTCGGGGCCACGAGCAGTACTTC. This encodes CASSPLRGHEQYF.